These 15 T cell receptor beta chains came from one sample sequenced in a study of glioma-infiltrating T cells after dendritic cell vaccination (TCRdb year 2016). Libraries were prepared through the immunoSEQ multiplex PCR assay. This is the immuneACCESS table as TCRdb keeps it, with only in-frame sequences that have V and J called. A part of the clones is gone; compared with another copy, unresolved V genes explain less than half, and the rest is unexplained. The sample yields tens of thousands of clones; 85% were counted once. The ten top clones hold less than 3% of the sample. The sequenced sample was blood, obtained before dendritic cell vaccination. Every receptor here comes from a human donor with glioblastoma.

In DNA form, the CDR3 reads TGCGCCAGCAGCCCTCAGGGTCAAGGCTCCTACGAGCAGTACTTC. It codes for CASSPQGQGSYEQYF. The chain joins TRBV5-1 to TRBJ2-7; possibly TRBD1 for D (5 bases). V shed 4 bases and J shed 0 bases, with 14 bases lying between them. This CDR3 spans 15 amino acids. Germline CDR1 SGHRS, CDR2 YFSETQ.

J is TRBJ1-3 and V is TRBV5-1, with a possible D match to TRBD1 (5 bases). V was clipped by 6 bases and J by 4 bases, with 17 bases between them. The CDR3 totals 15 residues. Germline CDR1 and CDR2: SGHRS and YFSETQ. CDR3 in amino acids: CASTLTASPGNTIYF. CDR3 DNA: TGCGCCAGCACTTTGACAGCTTCTCCCGGAAACACCATATATTTT.

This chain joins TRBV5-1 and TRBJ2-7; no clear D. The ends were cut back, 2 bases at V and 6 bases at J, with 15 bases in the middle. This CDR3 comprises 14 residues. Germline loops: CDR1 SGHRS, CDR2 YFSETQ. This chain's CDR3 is CASSLGDVRPEQYF. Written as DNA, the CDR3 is TGCGCCAGCAGCTTAGGAGACGTACGGCCCGAGCAGTACTTC.

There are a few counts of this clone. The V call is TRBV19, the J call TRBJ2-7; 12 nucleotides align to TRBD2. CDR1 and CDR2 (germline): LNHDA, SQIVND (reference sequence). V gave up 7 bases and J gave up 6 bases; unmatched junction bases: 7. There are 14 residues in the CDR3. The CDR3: CASKRLAGVAEQYF. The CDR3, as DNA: TGTGCCAGTAAACGACTAGCGGGAGTTGCCGAGCAGTACTTC. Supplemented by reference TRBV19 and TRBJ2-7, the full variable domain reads DGGITQSPKYLFRKEGQNVTLSCEQNLNHDAMYWYRQDPGQGLRLIYYSQIVNDFQKGDIAEGYSVSREKKESFPLTVTSAQKNPTAFYLCASKRLAGVAEQYFGPGTRLTVT.

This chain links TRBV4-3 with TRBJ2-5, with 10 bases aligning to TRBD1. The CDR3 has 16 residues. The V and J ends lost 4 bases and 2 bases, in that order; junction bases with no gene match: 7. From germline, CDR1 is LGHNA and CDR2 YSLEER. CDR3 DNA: TGCGCCAGCAGCCGACAACCGGGACAGGGGCAAGAGACCCAGTACTTC. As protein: CASSRQPGQGQETQYF.

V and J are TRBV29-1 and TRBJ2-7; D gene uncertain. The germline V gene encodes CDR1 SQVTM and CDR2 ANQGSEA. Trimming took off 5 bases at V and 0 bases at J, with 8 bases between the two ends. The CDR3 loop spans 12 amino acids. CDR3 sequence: CSVFRDSYEQYF. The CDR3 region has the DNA TGCAGCGTTTTCCGAGACTCCTACGAGCAGTACTTC.

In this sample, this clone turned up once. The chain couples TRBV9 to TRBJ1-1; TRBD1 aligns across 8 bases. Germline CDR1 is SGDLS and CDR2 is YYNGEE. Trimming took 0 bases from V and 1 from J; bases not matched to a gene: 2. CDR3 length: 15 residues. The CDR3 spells CASSVDGTGNTEAFF. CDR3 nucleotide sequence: TGTGCCAGCAGCGTAGATGGGACAGGGAACACTGAAGCTTTCTTT.

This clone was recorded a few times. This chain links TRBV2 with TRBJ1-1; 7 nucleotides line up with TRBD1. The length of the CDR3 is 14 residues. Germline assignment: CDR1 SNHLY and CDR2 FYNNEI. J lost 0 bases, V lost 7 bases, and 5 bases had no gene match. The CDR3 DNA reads TGTGCCAGCAAGACAGGGTCTATGAACACTGAAGCTTTCTTT. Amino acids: CASKTGSMNTEAFF.

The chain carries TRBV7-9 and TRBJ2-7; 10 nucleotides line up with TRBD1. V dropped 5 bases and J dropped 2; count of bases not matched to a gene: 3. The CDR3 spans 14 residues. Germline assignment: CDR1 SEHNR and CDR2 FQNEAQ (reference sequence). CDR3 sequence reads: CASSKDRGTYEQYF. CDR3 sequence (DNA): TGTGCCAGCAGCAAGGACAGGGGGACCTACGAGCAGTACTTC.

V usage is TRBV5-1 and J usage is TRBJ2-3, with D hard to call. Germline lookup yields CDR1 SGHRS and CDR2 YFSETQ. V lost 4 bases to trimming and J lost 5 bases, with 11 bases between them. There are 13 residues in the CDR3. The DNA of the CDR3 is TGCGCCAGCAGCCCATCCCCCGGAGATACGCAGTATTTT. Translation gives CASSPSPGDTQYF.

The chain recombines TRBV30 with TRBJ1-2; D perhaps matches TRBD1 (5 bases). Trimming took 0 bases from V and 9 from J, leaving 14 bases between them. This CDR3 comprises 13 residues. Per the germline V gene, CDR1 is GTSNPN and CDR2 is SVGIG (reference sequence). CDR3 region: CAWSVGTGGRYTF. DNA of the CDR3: TGTGCCTGGAGTGTAGGGACGGGGGGTCGCTACACCTTC.

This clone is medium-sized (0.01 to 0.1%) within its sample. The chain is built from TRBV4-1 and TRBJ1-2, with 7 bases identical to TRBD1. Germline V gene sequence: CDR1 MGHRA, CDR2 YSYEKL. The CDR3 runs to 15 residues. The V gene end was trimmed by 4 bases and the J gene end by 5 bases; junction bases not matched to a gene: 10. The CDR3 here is CASSLSGQGGYGYTF. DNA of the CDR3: TGCGCCAGCAGCCTCTCTGGTCAGGGGGGTTATGGCTACACCTTC.

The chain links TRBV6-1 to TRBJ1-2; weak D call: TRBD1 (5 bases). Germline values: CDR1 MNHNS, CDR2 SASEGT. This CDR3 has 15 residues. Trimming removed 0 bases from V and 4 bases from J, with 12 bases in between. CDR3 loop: CASSEALGQGYGYTF. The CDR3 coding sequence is TGTGCCAGCAGTGAAGCACTGGGGCAGGGCTATGGCTACACCTTC.

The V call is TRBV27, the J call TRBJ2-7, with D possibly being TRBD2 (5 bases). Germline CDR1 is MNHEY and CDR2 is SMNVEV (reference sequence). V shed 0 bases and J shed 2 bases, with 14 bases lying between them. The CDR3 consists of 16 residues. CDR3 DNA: TGTGCCAGCAGTTTATCGTTAGGGAGCCTGGCCTACGAGCAGTACTTC. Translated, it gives CASSLSLGSLAYEQYF.

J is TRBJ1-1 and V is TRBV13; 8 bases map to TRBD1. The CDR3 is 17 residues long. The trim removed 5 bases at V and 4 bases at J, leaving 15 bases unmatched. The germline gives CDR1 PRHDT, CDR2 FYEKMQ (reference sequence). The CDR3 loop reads CASSRPPLTGGSTEAFF. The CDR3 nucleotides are TGTGCCAGCAGCCGCCCCCCACTCACAGGGGGGAGCACTGAAGCTTTCTTT.